The rows below give T cell receptor beta chains drawn from one sample of a study of beta chain features in type 1 diabetes. Clones were read by immunoSEQ multiplex PCR, and TCRdb kept only the in-frame ones, dropping some. The profile covers hundreds of thousands of clones, with around 16% appearing a single time and roughly 0.015% taken by the ten largest. Sequenced: naive CD4+ T cells from blood. The receptors derive from a man younger than 30 with type 1 diabetes. Both conserved end residues are part of each CDR3. The D gene is left open where the match is weak. Some rows have no size entry. The others give once, few or many, or a class for an expanded clone.

>-|TRBV6-5|TRBJ1-4|-
CATRSGGRWEKLFF
TGTGCCACCCGCTCCGGGGGACGTTGGGAAAAACTGTTTTTT
>few|TRBV18|TRBJ2-7|-
CASSPPNGVVYEQYF
TGTGCCAGCTCACCACCGAACGGGGTTGTCTACGAGCAGTACTTC
>-|TRBV5-1|TRBJ1-4|-
CASSLGQQGEKLFF
TGCGCCAGCAGCTTGGGGCAGCAGGGAGAAAAACTGTTTTTT
>few|TRBV30|TRBJ2-7|-
CAWSVGAGAPEQYF
TGTGCCTGGAGTGTAGGGGCAGGGGCCCCCGAGCAGTACTTC
>-|TRBV28|TRBJ2-7|-
CASSDSSLEQYF
TGTGCCAGCAGTGACAGTTCTCTCGAGCAGTACTTC
>-|TRBV14|TRBJ2-3|TRBD2
CASSRLPGLAGEGSDTQYF
TGTGCCAGCAGCCGCCTCCCGGGACTAGCGGGAGAAGGGTCAGATACGCAGTATTTT
>few|TRBV5-4|TRBJ2-7|TRBD2
CASSLGGTSGRYEQYF
TGTGCCAGCAGCTTGGGCGGGACTAGCGGGCGCTACGAGCAGTACTTC
>-|TRBV5-6|TRBJ1-2|-
CASSSGSGYTF
TGTGCCAGCAGCTCGGGGAGCGGCTACACCTTC
>-|TRBV29-1|TRBJ2-2|-
CSVENHRARGELFF
TGCAGCGTTGAAAACCACAGGGCTCGGGGGGAGCTGTTTTTT
>few|TRBV5-4|TRBJ2-1|-
CASSLSGRNEQFF
TGTGCCAGCAGCTTGTCAGGGCGGAATGAGCAGTTCTTC
>few|TRBV11-2|TRBJ2-3|TRBD2
CASSLDSLAAISSTDTQYF
TGTGCCAGCAGCTTAGATAGCCTAGCGGCGATATCTAGCACAGATACGCAGTATTTT
>-|TRBV7-2|TRBJ2-7|-
CASSNLYEQYF
TGTGCCAGCAGCAACTTATACGAGCAGTACTTC
>-|TRBV28|TRBJ2-7|-
CASSAPGGRYEQYF
TGTGCCAGCAGTGCCCCCGGGGGTCGCTACGAGCAGTACTTC
>few|TRBV28|TRBJ2-1|-
CASSLGLLPANEQFF
TGTGCCAGCAGTTTGGGCCTCCTCCCCGCGAATGAGCAGTTCTTC
>few|TRBV11-2|TRBJ1-6|-
CASSPRSTPLHF
TGTGCCAGCAGCCCCCGGTCGACACCCCTCCACTTT
>-|TRBV7-2|TRBJ2-1|-
CASRRPGLSRDEQFF
TGTGCCAGCAGACGTCCGGGACTCTCTAGGGATGAGCAGTTCTTC
>-|TRBV18|TRBJ1-3|TRBD1
CASSRKGQGSGNTIYF
TGTGCCAGCTCACGCAAAGGACAGGGCTCTGGAAACACCATATATTTT
>-|TRBV7-9|TRBJ2-7|-
CASSLVPAGAGYEQYF
TGTGCCAGCAGCTTAGTTCCCGCAGGGGCAGGGTACGAGCAGTACTTC
>few|TRBV30|TRBJ2-7|TRBD1
CAYSTLRVTGGHAYEQYF
TGTGCCTACTCGACATTGCGGGTAACAGGGGGCCATGCCTACGAGCAGTACTTC